The rows below give T cell receptor beta chains drawn from one sample of a study of blood T cell repertoires in COVID-19. Method: immunoSEQ multiplex PCR; TCRdb's copy keeps in-frame clones and lacks some. The table shows hundreds of thousands of clones, with roughly 90% occurring only once. Sequencing was performed on peripheral blood. These TCRs come from a woman aged 25-40 years with COVID-19, enrolled during active disease. Both conserved end residues are part of each CDR3. D genes are given only for firm matches. Some rows mark clone size as missing; the rest say once, few, many or name a class of expanded clone.

V	D	J	size	DNA	CDR3
TRBV7-6	.	TRBJ2-7	.	TGTGCCAGCAGCTCACCACAGGGTGTGGAGCAGTACTTC	CASSSPQGVEQYF
TRBV11-3	TRBD1	TRBJ1-2	.	TGTGCCAGCAGCTTAGACCGAGGACAGGTGTATGGCTACACCTTC	CASSLDRGQVYGYTF
TRBV19	.	TRBJ1-3	.	TGTGCCAGTAGTAGACCGGGTAGTTCTGGAAACACCATATATTTT	CASSRPGSSGNTIYF
TRBV6-6	.	TRBJ1-5	.	TGTGCCAGCAGTTACCCTGGGGGGGGGCAGGATCAGCCCCAGCATTTT	CASSYPGGGQDQPQHF
TRBV19	.	TRBJ1-5	.	TGTGCCAGTAGTATATCGTCCGGCAGGAGCAATCAGCCCCAGCATTTT	CASSISSGRSNQPQHF
TRBV5-1	TRBD1	TRBJ2-7	once	TGCGCCAGCAGCTCGACACAGGGGGCTTCCGAGCAGTACTTC	CASSSTQGASEQYF
TRBV27	.	TRBJ1-2	.	TGTGCCAGCAGTTCAGGGTATGGCTACACCTTC	CASSSGYGYTF
TRBV5-4	TRBD1	TRBJ1-2	.	TGTGCCAGCAGCTTGGGACAGGGCGATAACTATGGCTACACCTTC	CASSLGQGDNYGYTF
TRBV5-8	.	TRBJ1-6	.	TGTGCCAGCAGTAAAAACCAGGGCCCCAATTCACCCCTCCACTTT	CASSKNQGPNSPLHF
TRBV24-1	TRBD2	TRBJ2-3	.	TGTGCCACCAGTCCAGCGGGAAGCACAGATACGCAGTATTTT	CATSPAGSTDTQYF
TRBV6-5	TRBD1	TRBJ1-5	.	TGTGCCAGCAGTAGGACAGGGGGCAATCAGCCCCAGCATTTT	CASSRTGGNQPQHF
TRBV23-1	TRBD1	TRBJ1-3	.	TGCGCCAGCAGTCACGCCCCTCAGGACAGGGTGGGAAACACCATATATTTT	CASSHAPQDRVGNTIYF
TRBV2	.	TRBJ1-2	.	TGTGCCAGCACCGCCCCGGGTAACTATGGCTACACCTTC	CASTAPGNYGYTF
TRBV10-3	TRBD2	TRBJ2-7	.	TGTGCCATCAGTGAGTCAAGAACTAGCGACGTCGACGAGCAGTACTTC	CAISESRTSDVDEQYF
TRBV4-3	TRBD1	TRBJ1-2	.	TGCGCCAGCAGCCAAGAATACAGGGGAACGGGTGGCTACACCTTC	CASSQEYRGTGGYTF
TRBV6-2/TRBV6-3	TRBD1	TRBJ1-5	.	TGTGCCAGCAGTTACGACAGGGGAAGTAGCAGTCAGCCCCAGCATTTT	CASSYDRGSSSQPQHF
TRBV28	TRBD1	TRBJ1-2	.	TGTGCCAGCAACAAACAGGGGAGGTATGGCTACACCTTC	CASNKQGRYGYTF
TRBV5-4	TRBD1	TRBJ2-1	.	TGTGCCAGCAGAGGGACAGGGGAGTTAAATGAGCAGTTCTTC	CASRGTGELNEQFF
TRBV4-1	TRBD1	TRBJ2-5	.	TGCGCCAGCAGCCAAGGAGCAGGACAGGGGTGGGAGACCCAGTACTTC	CASSQGAGQGWETQYF
TRBV23-1	.	TRBJ1-2	.	TGCGCCAGCAGTCACTCCTATGGCTACACCTTC	CASSHSYGYTF
TRBV6-5	TRBD1	TRBJ2-5	.	TGTGCCAGCAGGAGACAGGGAGCCGGAGAGACCCAGTACTTC	CASRRQGAGETQYF
TRBV7-2	.	TRBJ2-3	.	TGTGCCAGCAGCTTCACTAGGAGCACAGATACGCAGTATTTT	CASSFTRSTDTQYF
TRBV10-3	TRBD1	TRBJ1-6	.	TGTGCCATCAGTGAGCCCCTGAGGACAGGGGACTGGAGCTCCTATAATTCACCCCTCCACTTT	CAISEPLRTGDWSSYNSPLHF
TRBV29-1	TRBD2	TRBJ2-1	.	TGCAGCGTTGAAGGACTAGCGGGGTTGGATGAGCAGTTCTTC	CSVEGLAGLDEQFF
TRBV7-9	.	TRBJ2-4	.	TGTGCCAGCAGTTCTCAGCGCGAACTAGCCAAAAACATTCAGTACTTC	CASSSQRELAKNIQYF
TRBV11-2	.	TRBJ1-2	.	TGTGCCAGCAGCTTAGCGGGTCGGGAAAACTATGGCTACACCTTC	CASSLAGRENYGYTF